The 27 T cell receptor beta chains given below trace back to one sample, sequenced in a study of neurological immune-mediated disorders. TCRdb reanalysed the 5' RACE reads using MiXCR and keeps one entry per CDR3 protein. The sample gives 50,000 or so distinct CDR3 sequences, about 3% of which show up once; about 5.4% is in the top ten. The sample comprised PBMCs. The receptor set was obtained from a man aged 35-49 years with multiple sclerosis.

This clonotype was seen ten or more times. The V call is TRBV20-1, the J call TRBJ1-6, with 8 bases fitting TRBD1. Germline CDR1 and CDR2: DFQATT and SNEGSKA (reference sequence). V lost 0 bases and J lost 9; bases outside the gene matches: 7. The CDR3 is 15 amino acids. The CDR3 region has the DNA TGCAGTGCTAGAGATTCAGGGACAGGTGGTTCACCCCTCCACTTT. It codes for CSARDSGTGGSPLHF.

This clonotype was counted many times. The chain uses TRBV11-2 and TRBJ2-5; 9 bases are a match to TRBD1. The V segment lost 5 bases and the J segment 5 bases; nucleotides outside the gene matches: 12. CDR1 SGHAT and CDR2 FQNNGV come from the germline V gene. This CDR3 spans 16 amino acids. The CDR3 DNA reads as TGTGCCAGCAGCGCTACGGGACAGGGCAATTTTGAGACCCAGTACTTC. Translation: CASSATGQGNFETQYF.

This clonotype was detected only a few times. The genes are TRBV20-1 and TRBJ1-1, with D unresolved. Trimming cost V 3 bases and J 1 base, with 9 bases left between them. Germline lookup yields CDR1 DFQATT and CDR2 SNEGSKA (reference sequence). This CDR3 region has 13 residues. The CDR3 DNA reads TGCAGTGCTAGTCGGGCAGAGAACACTGAAGCTTTCTTT. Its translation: CSASRAENTEAFF.

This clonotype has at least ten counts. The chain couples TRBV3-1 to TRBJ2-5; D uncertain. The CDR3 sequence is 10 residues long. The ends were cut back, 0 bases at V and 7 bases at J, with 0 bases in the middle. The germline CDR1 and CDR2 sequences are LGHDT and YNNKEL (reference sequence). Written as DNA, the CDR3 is TGTGCCAGCAGCCAAGAGACCCAGTACTTC. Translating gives CASSQETQYF.

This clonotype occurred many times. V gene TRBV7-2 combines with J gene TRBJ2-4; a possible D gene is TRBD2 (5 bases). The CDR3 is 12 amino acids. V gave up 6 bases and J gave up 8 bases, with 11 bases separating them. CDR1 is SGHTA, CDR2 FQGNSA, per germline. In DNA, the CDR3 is TGTGCCAGCAGTGCTTACGGGGACATTCAGTACTTC. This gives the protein CASSAYGDIQYF.

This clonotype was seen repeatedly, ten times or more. The CDR3 DNA reads TGCAGTGCCGTACCGCCGGGACTGAGCACAGATACGCAGTATTTT. Amino acid sequence: CSAVPPGLSTDTQYF. The genes are TRBV20-1 and TRBJ2-3; a possible D gene is TRBD2 (6 bases). V lost 6 bases and J lost 0, with 16 bases in between. The CDR3 runs to 15 residues. In germline, CDR1 is DFQATT, CDR2 SNEGSKA (reference sequence).

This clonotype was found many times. The CDR3 loop reads CASRQGGHEKLFF. CDR3 nucleotide sequence: TGTGCCAGCCGTCAAGGAGGCCATGAAAAACTGTTTTTT. The chain joins TRBV11-2 to TRBJ1-4; D not certain. Germline lookup yields CDR1 SGHAT and CDR2 FQNNGV. With 8 bases removed from V and 6 bases from J, the gap between germline ends came to 13 bases. The CDR3 loop spans 13 amino acids.

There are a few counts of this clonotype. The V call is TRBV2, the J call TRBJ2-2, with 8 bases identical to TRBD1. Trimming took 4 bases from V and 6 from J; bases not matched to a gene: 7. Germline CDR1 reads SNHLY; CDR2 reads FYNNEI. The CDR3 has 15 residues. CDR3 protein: CASSAGQEIAGELFF. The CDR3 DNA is TGTGCCAGCAGTGCGGGACAGGAGATTGCCGGGGAGCTGTTTTTT. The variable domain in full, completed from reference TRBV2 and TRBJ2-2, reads EPEVTQTPSHQVTQMGQEVILRCVPISNHLYFYWYRQILGQKVEFLVSFYNNEISEKSEIFDDQFSVERPDGSNFTLKIRSTKLEDSAMYFCASSAGQEIAGELFFGEGSRLTVL.

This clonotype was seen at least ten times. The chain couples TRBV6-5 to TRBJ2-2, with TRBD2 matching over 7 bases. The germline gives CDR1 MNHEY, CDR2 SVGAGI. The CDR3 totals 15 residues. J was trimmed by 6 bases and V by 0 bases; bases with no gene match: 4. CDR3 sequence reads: CASSYSGGAAGELFF. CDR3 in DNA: TGTGCCAGCAGTTACTCGGGAGGGGCGGCCGGGGAGCTGTTTTTT.

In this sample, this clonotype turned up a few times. The DNA of the CDR3 is TGCAGTGCTAGAATAGCGGGGGGGGAGTACTTC. This gives the protein CSARIAGGEYF. The chain combines TRBV20-1 with TRBJ2-7; TRBD2 aligns across 11 bases. Germline V lookup: CDR1 DFQATT, CDR2 SNEGSKA (reference sequence). J lost 11 bases, V lost 2 bases, and 2 bases had no gene match. CDR3 length equals 11 residues.

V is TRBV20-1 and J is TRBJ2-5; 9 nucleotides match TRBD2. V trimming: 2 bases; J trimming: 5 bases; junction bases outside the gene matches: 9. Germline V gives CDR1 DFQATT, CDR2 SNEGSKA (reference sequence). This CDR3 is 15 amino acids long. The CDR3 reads CSARPLAGQGETQYF. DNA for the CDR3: TGCAGTGCTAGACCCCTAGCGGGGCAAGGGGAGACCCAGTACTTC.

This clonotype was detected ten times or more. The CDR3 DNA reads TGCGCCAGCAGCCTTGGACCCATGAGTGAGCAGTTCTTC. This translates into CASSLGPMSEQFF. The chain carries TRBV4-1 and TRBJ2-1; no firm D call. Germline loops: CDR1 MGHRA, CDR2 YSYEKL. Trimming left V 4 bases short and J 9 bases short, with 13 bases between. The CDR3 loop spans 13 amino acids.

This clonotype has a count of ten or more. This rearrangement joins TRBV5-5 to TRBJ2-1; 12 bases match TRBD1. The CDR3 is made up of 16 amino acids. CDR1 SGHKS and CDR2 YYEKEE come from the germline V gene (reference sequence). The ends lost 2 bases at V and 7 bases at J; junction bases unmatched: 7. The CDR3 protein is CASSFPGTGGRNEQFF. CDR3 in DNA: TGTGCCAGCAGCTTTCCCGGGACAGGGGGCAGAAATGAGCAGTTCTTC. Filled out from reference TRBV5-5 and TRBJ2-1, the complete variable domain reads DAGVTQSPTHLIKTRGQQVTLRCSPISGHKSVSWYQQVLGQGPQFIFQYYEKEERGRGNFPDRFSARQFPNYSSELNVNALLLGDSALYLCASSFPGTGGRNEQFFGPGTRLTVL.

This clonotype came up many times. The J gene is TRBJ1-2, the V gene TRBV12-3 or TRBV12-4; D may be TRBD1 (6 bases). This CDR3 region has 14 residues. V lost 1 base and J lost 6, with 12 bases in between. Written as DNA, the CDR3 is TGTGCCAGCAGTTTAGGAGACAGGTGGAATGGCTACACCTTC. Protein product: CASSLGDRWNGYTF.

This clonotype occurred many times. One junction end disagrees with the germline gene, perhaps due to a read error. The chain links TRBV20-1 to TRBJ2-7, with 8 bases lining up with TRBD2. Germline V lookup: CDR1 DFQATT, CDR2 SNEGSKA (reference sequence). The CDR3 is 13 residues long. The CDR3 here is CSARARGAYEQYF. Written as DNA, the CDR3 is TGCAGTGCCAGAGCGCGGGGGGCCTACGAGCAGTACTTC.

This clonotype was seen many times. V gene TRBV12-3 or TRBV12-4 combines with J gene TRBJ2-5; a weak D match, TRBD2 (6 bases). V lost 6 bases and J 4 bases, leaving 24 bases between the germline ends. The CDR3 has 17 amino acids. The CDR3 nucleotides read TGTGCCAGCAGCCCTGATCCGGGGACTCGATCCTCAGAGACCCAGTACTTC. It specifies CASSPDPGTRSSETQYF.

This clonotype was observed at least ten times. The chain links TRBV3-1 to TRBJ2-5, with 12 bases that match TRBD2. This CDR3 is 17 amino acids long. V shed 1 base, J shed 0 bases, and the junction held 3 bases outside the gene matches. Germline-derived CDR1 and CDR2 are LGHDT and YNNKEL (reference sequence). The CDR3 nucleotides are TGTGCCAGCAGCCAAGGACTAGCGGGGGATAACCAAGAGACCCAGTACTTC. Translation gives CASSQGLAGDNQETQYF.

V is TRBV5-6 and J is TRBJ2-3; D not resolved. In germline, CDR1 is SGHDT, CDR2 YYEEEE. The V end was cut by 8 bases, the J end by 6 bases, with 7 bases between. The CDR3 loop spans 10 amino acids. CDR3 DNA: TGTGCCAGAAGCGTTGATACGCAGTATTTT. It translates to CARSVDTQYF.

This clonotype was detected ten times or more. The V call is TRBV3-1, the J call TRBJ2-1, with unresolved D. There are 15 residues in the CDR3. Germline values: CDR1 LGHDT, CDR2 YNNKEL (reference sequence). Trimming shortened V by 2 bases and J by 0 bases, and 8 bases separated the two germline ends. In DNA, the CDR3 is TGTGCCAGCAGCCAAAGTCTGACCTCCTACAATGAGCAGTTCTTC. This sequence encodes CASSQSLTSYNEQFF.

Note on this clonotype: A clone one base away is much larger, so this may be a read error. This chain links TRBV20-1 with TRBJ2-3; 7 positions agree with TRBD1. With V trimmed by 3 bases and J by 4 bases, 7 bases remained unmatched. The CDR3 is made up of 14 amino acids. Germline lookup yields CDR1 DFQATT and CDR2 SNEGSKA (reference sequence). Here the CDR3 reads CSARTGNTPDTQYF. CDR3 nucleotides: TGCAGTGCTAGGACAGGGAATACACCAGATACGCAGTATTTT.

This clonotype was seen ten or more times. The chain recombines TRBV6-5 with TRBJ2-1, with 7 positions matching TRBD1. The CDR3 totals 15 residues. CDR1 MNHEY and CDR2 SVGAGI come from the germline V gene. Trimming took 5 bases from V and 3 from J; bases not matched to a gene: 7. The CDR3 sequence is CASSPDRSIYNEQFF. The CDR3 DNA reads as TGTGCCAGCAGTCCGGACAGGTCGATCTACAATGAGCAGTTCTTC.

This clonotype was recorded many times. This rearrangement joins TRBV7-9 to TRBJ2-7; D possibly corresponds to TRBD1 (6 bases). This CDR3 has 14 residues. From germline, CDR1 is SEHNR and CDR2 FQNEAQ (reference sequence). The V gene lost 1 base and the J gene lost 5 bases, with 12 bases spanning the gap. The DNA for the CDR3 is TGTGCCAGCAGCTTAGGAGGTGGGGGCGACGAGCAGTACTTC. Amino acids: CASSLGGGGDEQYF.

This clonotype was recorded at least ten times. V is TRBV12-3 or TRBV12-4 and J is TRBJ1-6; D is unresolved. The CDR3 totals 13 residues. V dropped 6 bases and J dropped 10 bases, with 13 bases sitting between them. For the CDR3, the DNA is TGTGCCAGCAGAGACGACGCGGGGTCACCCCTCCACTTT. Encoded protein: CASRDDAGSPLHF.

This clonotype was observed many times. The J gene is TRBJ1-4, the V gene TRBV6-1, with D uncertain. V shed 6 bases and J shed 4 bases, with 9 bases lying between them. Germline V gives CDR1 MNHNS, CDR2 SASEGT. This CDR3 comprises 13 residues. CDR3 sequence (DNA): TGTGCCAGCAGCGACGGAATTAATGAAAAACTGTTTTTT. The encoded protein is CASSDGINEKLFF.

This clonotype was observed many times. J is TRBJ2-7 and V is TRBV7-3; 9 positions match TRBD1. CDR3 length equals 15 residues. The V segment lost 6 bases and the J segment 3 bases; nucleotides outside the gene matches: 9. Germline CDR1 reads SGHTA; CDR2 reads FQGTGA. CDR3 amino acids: CASSKDPGQGYEQYF. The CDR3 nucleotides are TGTGCCAGCAGTAAAGACCCGGGACAGGGCTACGAGCAGTACTTC.

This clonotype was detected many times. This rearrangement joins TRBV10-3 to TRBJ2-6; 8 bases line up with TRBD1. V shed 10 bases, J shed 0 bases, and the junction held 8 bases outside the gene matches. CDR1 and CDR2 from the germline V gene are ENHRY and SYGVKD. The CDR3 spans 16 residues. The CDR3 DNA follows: TGTGCCACCGTGGACAGGGAGCTCTCTGGGGCCAACGTCCTGACTTTC. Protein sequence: CATVDRELSGANVLTF.

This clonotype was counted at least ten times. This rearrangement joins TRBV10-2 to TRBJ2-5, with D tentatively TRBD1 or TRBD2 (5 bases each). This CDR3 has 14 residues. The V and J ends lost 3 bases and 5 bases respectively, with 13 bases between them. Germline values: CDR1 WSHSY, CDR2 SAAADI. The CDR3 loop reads CASSEVGVWETQYF. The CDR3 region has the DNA TGCGCCAGCAGTGAAGTGGGGGTCTGGGAGACCCAGTACTTC.